These 22 T cell receptor beta chains were all obtained from the same sample, sequenced in a study of CD8 T cells in ankylosing spondylitis. A single record per CDR3 protein comes from TCRdb applying MiXCR to the 5' RACE reads. The profile shows about 240,000 distinct CDR3 sequences, 20% to 30% of them singletons. Sequencing was carried out using blood, either unsorted or a sorted T cell fraction (not recorded which). The receptors here all came from a male donor with ankylosing spondylitis or in good health (not recorded which).

Remarks on this clonotype: The junction shows a germline mismatch at one end, possibly a read error. The chain combines TRBV12-3 or TRBV12-4 with TRBJ2-1; D is ambiguous. The CDR3 is 12 residues long. This chain's CDR3 is CASSYSYNEQFF. The CDR3 nucleotides read TGTGCCAGCAGTTACTCCTACAATGAGCAGTTCTTT.

In its sample, this clonotype was seen a few times. The rearrangement joins TRBV20-1 to TRBJ2-7; D gene uncertain. Germline CDR1 DFQATT, CDR2 SNEGSKA (reference sequence). The CDR3 has 15 residues. V was clipped by 2 bases and J by 2 bases, with 16 bases between them. The CDR3 bases are TGCAGTGCTAGAAGCTGGACGAAGGCTACCTACGAGCAGTACTTC. This codes for CSARSWTKATYEQYF.

V is TRBV29-1 and J is TRBJ2-3, with D possibly being TRBD1 or TRBD2 (5 bases each). Deletions cut 5 bases from V and 3 bases from J, with 15 bases between. The CDR3 has 14 amino acids. Looked up from germline, CDR1 is SQVTM and CDR2 is ANQGSEA. This CDR3 reads CSVNLGTTTDTQYF. The CDR3 coding sequence is TGCAGCGTTAACCTCGGGACCACAACAGATACGCAGTATTTT.

Many counts were recorded for this clonotype. The rearrangement uses TRBV20-1 and TRBJ1-2; TRBD1 agrees at 7 bases. CDR1 is DFQATT, CDR2 SNEGSKA, per germline (reference sequence). CDR3 size: 12 residues. J lost 8 bases, V lost 2 bases, and 5 bases had no gene match. For the CDR3, the DNA is TGCAGTGCTAGACCGGACAGGCGCGGCTACACCTTC. Amino acids: CSARPDRRGYTF.

V is TRBV6-1 and J is TRBJ1-3; D might be TRBD1 (6 bases). The CDR3 runs to 17 residues. Looked up from germline, CDR1 is MNHNS and CDR2 is SASEGT. The V gene lost 4 bases and the J gene lost 0 bases, with 16 bases spanning the gap. The CDR3 loop is CASSVRPQGRSGNTIYF. CDR3 sequence (DNA): TGTGCCAGCAGTGTTCGCCCACAGGGTCGCTCTGGAAACACCATATATTTT.

In this sample, this clonotype turned up many times. The J gene is TRBJ2-7, the V gene TRBV7-2; a possible D gene is TRBD2 (6 bases). V was trimmed by 4 bases and J by 5 bases, leaving 15 bases between them. The germline gives CDR1 SGHTA, CDR2 FQGNSA. The CDR3 is 14 amino acids. The CDR3 DNA reads as TGTGCCAGCAGCTCCCCAAGACTAGTCAACGAGCAGTACTTC. Translation: CASSSPRLVNEQYF.

The chain joins TRBV20-1 to TRBJ2-2; TRBD1 matches at 10 bases. The CDR3 is 16 amino acids. CDR1 is DFQATT and CDR2 is SNEGSKA in the germline V gene (reference sequence). V shed 4 bases, J shed 4 bases, and the junction held 9 bases outside the gene matches. The CDR3: CSATGGGTGATGELFF. The CDR3, as DNA: TGCAGTGCTACCGGTGGAGGGACAGGGGCCACCGGGGAGCTGTTTTTT.

The chain joins TRBV18 to TRBJ2-3; 9 bases align to TRBD2. Trimming took 1 base from V and 4 from J; bases not matched to a gene: 6. The CDR3 has 16 amino acids. CDR1 is KGHSH, CDR2 LQKENI, per germline. The CDR3 region has the DNA TGTGCCAGCTCACCACGGCTAGCGGGGTTGGCAGATACGCAGTATTTT. Its translation is CASSPRLAGLADTQYF.

The table lists this clonotype with many counts. The chain combines TRBV20-1 with TRBJ2-7, with 8 bases fitting TRBD1. CDR3 size: 14 residues. Germline V gene lookup returns CDR1 DFQATT and CDR2 SNEGSKA (reference sequence). V lost 6 bases, J lost 6 bases, and 13 bases stayed unmatched. The CDR3 DNA is TGCAGTGCGACAGTGGGGACAGGCAGAGGCGAGCAGTACTTC. As protein: CSATVGTGRGEQYF.

This clonotype was observed a handful of times. The chain uses TRBV12-3 or TRBV12-4 and TRBJ1-5; 10 nucleotides align to TRBD1. Germline trimming cut 6 bases from V and 4 bases from J; bases unmatched to any gene: 6. This CDR3 region has 15 residues. The CDR3 coding sequence is TGTGCCAGCAGAGCCGGGACAGGGGTGAATCAGCCCCAGCATTTT. Its protein is CASRAGTGVNQPQHF.

V is TRBV15 and J is TRBJ2-3; 11 bases are shared with TRBD2. Unmatched junction bases numbered 9, after V lost 3 bases and J lost 1 base. CDR1 is LNHNV, CDR2 YYDKDF, per germline (reference sequence). The CDR3 sequence is 18 residues long. CDR3 loop: CATSSRILSGGGTDTQYF. The CDR3 bases are TGTGCCACCAGCAGTAGGATACTTAGCGGGGGGGGCACAGATACGCAGTATTTT. The variable domain in full, with the rest retrieved from reference TRBV15 and TRBJ2-3, is DAMVIQNPRYQVTQFGKPVTLSCSQTLNHNVMYWYQQKSSQAPKLLFHYYDKDFNNEADTPDNFQSRRPNTSFCFLDIRSPGLGDTAMYLCATSSRILSGGGTDTQYFGPGTRLTVL.

This clonotype was picked up many times. The chain employs TRBV20-1 and TRBJ2-5; tentative D call: TRBD1 (6 bases). Germline-derived CDR1 and CDR2 are DFQATT and SNEGSKA (reference sequence). Trimming stripped 5 bases from V and 6 bases from J, with 10 bases between. There are 11 residues in the CDR3. DNA for the CDR3: TGCAGTGCTGTACAGGGAAAGACCCAGTACTTC. Its translation: CSAVQGKTQYF.

V usage is TRBV9 and J usage is TRBJ2-3; D gene ambiguous. Germline CDR1 is SGDLS and CDR2 is YYNGEE. V was shortened by 0 bases and J by 3 bases, with 11 bases between the two germline ends. CDR3 size: 15 residues. CDR3 loop: CASSVEVGRTDTQYF. CDR3 nucleotides: TGTGCCAGCAGCGTAGAGGTAGGCAGAACAGATACGCAGTATTTT.

DNA of the CDR3: TGTGCCAGCAGTTTACTAGCTGGAGGCCTCGAGCAGTACTTC. This encodes CASSLLAGGLEQYF. J is TRBJ2-7 and V is TRBV12-3 or TRBV12-4; maybe TRBD2 (5 bases). This CDR3 comprises 14 residues. V was shortened by 2 bases and J by 6 bases, with 14 bases between the two germline ends.

The chain recombines TRBV20-1 with TRBJ1-1, with D perhaps TRBD1 (5 bases). Between the trimmed V and J ends, which lost 3 bases and 5 bases, there was a span of 10 bases. Germline V lookup: CDR1 DFQATT, CDR2 SNEGSKA (reference sequence). The CDR3 has 12 amino acids. The CDR3 bases are TGCAGTGCTAGGGAGGGGAAGACTGAAGCTTTCTTT. Protein sequence: CSAREGKTEAFF.

V usage is TRBV7-2 and J usage is TRBJ2-5; no clear D gene. CDR1 is SGHTA, CDR2 FQGNSA, per germline. V was trimmed by 3 bases and J by 5 bases, leaving 10 bases between them. CDR3 length: 13 amino acids. The CDR3 DNA reads as TGTGCCAGCAGCTTGGGTTTTCGGGAGACCCAGTACTTC. Amino acids: CASSLGFRETQYF.

The V and J genes are TRBV7-6 and TRBJ1-3; a weak D match, TRBD1 (6 bases). The length of the CDR3 is 14 residues. The ends were cut back, 5 bases at V and 4 bases at J, with 12 bases in the middle. Germline CDR1 and CDR2: SGHVS and FNYEAQ. CDR3 DNA sequence: TGTGCCAGCAGCCCGGGGGGCATCGGAAACACCATATATTTT. Translation gives CASSPGGIGNTIYF. The variable domain in full, completed from reference TRBV7-6 and TRBJ1-3, reads GAGVSQSPRYKVTKRGQDVALRCDPISGHVSLYWYRQALGQGPEFLTYFNYEAQQDKSGLPNDRFSAERPEGSISTLTIQRTEQRDSAMYRCASSPGGIGNTIYFGEGSWLTVV.

This clonotype was recorded many times. This rearrangement joins TRBV5-1 to TRBJ2-1; D is perhaps TRBD2 (5 bases). Germline V gene lookup returns CDR1 SGHRS and CDR2 YFSETQ. This CDR3 comprises 13 residues. The germline V and J ends were trimmed by 4 bases and 0 bases, with 5 bases remaining between them. The CDR3 here is CASSGSSYNEQFF. CDR3 nucleotide sequence: TGCGCCAGCAGCGGGAGCTCCTACAATGAGCAGTTCTTC.

The genes are TRBV12-3 or TRBV12-4 and TRBJ2-1, with no clear D. V lost 2 bases and J lost 7, with 18 bases in between. This CDR3 region has 16 residues. This CDR3 reads CASSLRAYQLGNEQFF. The CDR3 DNA sequence: TGTGCCAGCAGTTTAAGGGCGTACCAGTTAGGGAATGAGCAGTTCTTC.

This clonotype was counted at least ten times. The chain is built from TRBV11-2 and TRBJ1-1; D not resolved. This CDR3 is 15 amino acids long. Deletions cut 5 bases from V and 0 bases from J, with 13 bases between. Germline V lookup: CDR1 SGHAT, CDR2 FQNNGV. This CDR3 reads CASSPQAALNTEAFF. The CDR3 DNA reads as TGTGCCAGCAGCCCCCAGGCAGCGTTGAACACTGAAGCTTTCTTT.

This clonotype was counted ten times or more. The chain uses TRBV12-3 or TRBV12-4 and TRBJ2-1; D not certain. This CDR3 region has 12 residues. With 6 bases removed from V and 8 bases from J, the gap between germline ends came to 11 bases. CDR3 DNA: TGTGCCAGCAGCTCGTTGGGGTATGAGCAGTTCTTC. Protein: CASSSLGYEQFF.

The chain carries TRBV19 and TRBJ2-3; D may be TRBD2 (6 bases). The V and J ends lost 9 bases and 3 bases respectively, with 19 bases between them. This CDR3 has 15 residues. Germline V gene lookup returns CDR1 LNHDA and CDR2 SQIVND (reference sequence). CDR3 sequence (DNA): TGTGCCAGCGCCGAGCCGGGACTTGCTACAGATACGCAGTATTTT. This codes for CASAEPGLATDTQYF. Filled out from reference TRBV19 and TRBJ2-3, the complete variable domain reads DGGITQSPKYLFRKEGQNVTLSCEQNLNHDAMYWYRQDPGQGLRLIYYSQIVNDFQKGDIAEGYSVSREKKESFPLTVTSAQKNPTAFYLCASAEPGLATDTQYFGPGTRLTVL.